Listed below are T cell receptor beta chains from one sample, sequenced in a study of T cells in Graves' hyperthyroidism and ophthalmopathy. TCRdb passed the multiplex PCR reads through MiXCR, listing each CDR3 protein once. The repertoire consists of 500,000 to 600,000 distinct CDR3 sequences, with 15% to 20% occurring once and the leading ten covering about 18%. Specimen: blood. The receptors were sampled from a woman between 18 and 29 years old with Graves' hyperthyroidism. Both conserved end residues are part of each CDR3. A D gene is named only where the DNA matches it firmly. A clone size is listed for some rows: how often the clone was seen (once, few, many), or a class if it is expanded.

TRBV29-1	TRBJ1-2	few	-	TGCAGCGTTCTGGAGTGGAACTATGGCTACACCTTC	CSVLEWNYGYTF
TRBV12-3/TRBV12-4	TRBJ2-4	many	TRBD1	TGTGCCAGCAGTCCCCGGACAGGGCGGGACAAAAACATTCAGTACTTC	CASSPRTGRDKNIQYF
TRBV12-3/TRBV12-4	TRBJ2-1	once	TRBD1	TGTGCCAGCAGTCTCGGACAGGGTTGGGATGAGCAGTTCTTC	CASSLGQGWDEQFF
TRBV6-6	TRBJ2-7	many	-	TGTGCCAGCAGTTACTCGAGGGCAGGGTCTTACGAGCAGTACTTC	CASSYSRAGSYEQYF
TRBV12-3/TRBV12-4	TRBJ2-1	-	-	TGTGCCAGCAGTTTATCCAACCGGGTCCGCGGTGAGCAGTTCTTC	CASSLSNRVRGEQFF
TRBV10-2	TRBJ2-1	-	TRBD2	TGCGCCAGCACCCTCCGGGGGGGGTCCTACAATGAGCAGTTCTTC	CASTLRGGSYNEQFF
TRBV2	TRBJ1-3	few	-	TGTGCCAATACCCGGGACCCGACCTCTGGAAACACCATATATTTT	CANTRDPTSGNTIYF
TRBV5-1	TRBJ2-3	few	-	TGCGCCAGCAAGGGTATAGGCATAGCAGATACGCAGTATTTT	CASKGIGIADTQYF
TRBV27	TRBJ2-4	-	-	TGTGCCAGCAGTCCCCAGGGAGGGGGCCGAATTGTAGCCAAAAACATTCAGTACTTC	CASSPQGGGRIVAKNIQYF
TRBV18	TRBJ2-2	-	TRBD1	TGTGCCAGCTCACCACGCCCAGGAAAACGACAGGGAAACACCGGGGAGCTGTTTTTT	CASSPRPGKRQGNTGELFF
TRBV24-1	TRBJ2-1	-	TRBD1	TGTGCCACCAGCGGACAGGGAGTCAATGAGCAGTTCTTC	CATSGQGVNEQFF
TRBV10-3	TRBJ1-1	few	TRBD1	TGTGCCATCAGTGGGACTTCGGACAGGGGGGTGAGAACTGAAGCTTTCTTT	CAISGTSDRGVRTEAFF
TRBV6-4	TRBJ2-1	-	TRBD2	TGTGCCAGCAAAGAGACTAGCGGTTGGACTGAGCAGTTCTTC	CASKETSGWTEQFF
TRBV7-2	TRBJ1-2	few	TRBD1	TGTGCCAGCAGCTTGGGGACAGGGGGCAAGTATGGCTACACCTTC	CASSLGTGGKYGYTF
TRBV5-1	TRBJ2-5	few	-	TGCGCCAGCAGCCGTCGGGGCTTTGACCAAGAGACCCAGTACTTC	CASSRRGFDQETQYF
TRBV20-1	TRBJ2-7	many	TRBD1	TGCAGTGCTGCCGACCACCGACAGGGGCTCTCCTACGAGCAGTACTTC	CSAADHRQGLSYEQYF
TRBV3-1	TRBJ1-3	-	-	TGTGCCAGCAGCCAACTTTACAGGGTTGGAAACACCATATATTTT	CASSQLYRVGNTIYF
TRBV20-1	TRBJ2-7	many	-	TGCAGTGCTAGTCGGGCAGGGATGGGCGAGCAGTACTTC	CSASRAGMGEQYF
TRBV24-1	TRBJ2-3	few	-	TGTGCCACCAGTGATCCCAAAAACCCTGGCACAGATACGCAGTATTTT	CATSDPKNPGTDTQYF
TRBV6-1	TRBJ1-1	many	-	TGTGCCAGCAGTCCCGGGACGTGGGTTAACACTGAAGCTTTCTTT	CASSPGTWVNTEAFF
TRBV6-1	TRBJ2-5	few	-	TGTGCCAGCAGTGAAGAGGCGGGGAACCAAGAGACCCAGTACTTC	CASSEEAGNQETQYF
TRBV7-9	TRBJ2-1	many	-	TGTGCCAGCAGCTTGGGGGAGCAGTTCTTC	CASSLGEQFF
TRBV5-1	TRBJ2-7	many	-	TGCGCCAGCAGCTTGGAGCAGACGGGATCGGGGGAGCAGTACTTC	CASSLEQTGSGEQYF
TRBV19	TRBJ2-7	few	-	TGTGCCAGTAGTAGCAATAACAGCTCCTACGAGCAGTACTTC	CASSSNNSSYEQYF
TRBV9	TRBJ1-3	few	-	TGTGCCAGCAGCGTATCGGCGAGCTCTGGAAACACCATATATTTT	CASSVSASSGNTIYF